This TCR beta chain was sequenced in a study of blood T cell repertoires in COVID-19. In the study overall: T cells, B-cell-depleted T cells, or PBMCs supplied cDNA or gDNA.

This CDR3 has 15 amino acids. Germline values: CDR1 SGHAT, CDR2 FQNNGV. The ends lost 2 bases at V and 10 bases at J; junction bases unmatched: 6. The sample holds a few counts of this clone. Source study methods: Cell counts per sample came from amplifying reference gene primers. The method was immunoSEQ multiplex PCR; TCRdb's version includes in-frame clones alone and lacks a portion of them. V and J calls and clone size are as listed in that table; D and trimming were resolved from the DNA. This sample has 180,000 or so clones, with about 87% found just once. Sample: peripheral blood. J is TRBJ1-6 and V is TRBV11-2, with 9 bases identical to TRBD1. The sequence came from a man aged 35 to 55 with active or convalescent COVID-19. The CDR3 coding sequence is TGTGCCAGCAGCTTAACGGGACAGGGATCGTCACCCCTCCACTTT. This sequence encodes CASSLTGQGSSPLHF.